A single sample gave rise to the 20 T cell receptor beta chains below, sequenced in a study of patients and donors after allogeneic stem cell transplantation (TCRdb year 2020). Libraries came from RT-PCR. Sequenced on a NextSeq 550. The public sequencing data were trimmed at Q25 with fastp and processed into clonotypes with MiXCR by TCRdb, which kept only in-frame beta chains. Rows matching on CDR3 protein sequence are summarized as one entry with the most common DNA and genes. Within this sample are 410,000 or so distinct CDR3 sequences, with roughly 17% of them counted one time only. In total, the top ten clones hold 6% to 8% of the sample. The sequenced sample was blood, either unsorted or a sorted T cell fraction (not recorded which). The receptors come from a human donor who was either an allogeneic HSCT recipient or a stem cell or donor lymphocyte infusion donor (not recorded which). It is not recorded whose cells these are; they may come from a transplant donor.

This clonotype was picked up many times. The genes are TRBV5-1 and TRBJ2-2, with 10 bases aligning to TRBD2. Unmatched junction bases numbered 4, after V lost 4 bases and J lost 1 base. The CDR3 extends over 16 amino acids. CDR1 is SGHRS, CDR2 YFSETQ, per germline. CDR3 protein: CASSPLAGGNTGELFF. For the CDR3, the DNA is TGCGCCAGCAGCCCCTTAGCGGGAGGGAACACCGGGGAGCTGTTTTTT.

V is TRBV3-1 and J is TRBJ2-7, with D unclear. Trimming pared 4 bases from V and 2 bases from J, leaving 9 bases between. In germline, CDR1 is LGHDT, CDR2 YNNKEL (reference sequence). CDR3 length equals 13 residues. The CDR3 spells CASSRILPYEQYF. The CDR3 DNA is TGTGCCAGCAGCCGGATCCTACCCTACGAGCAGTACTTC.

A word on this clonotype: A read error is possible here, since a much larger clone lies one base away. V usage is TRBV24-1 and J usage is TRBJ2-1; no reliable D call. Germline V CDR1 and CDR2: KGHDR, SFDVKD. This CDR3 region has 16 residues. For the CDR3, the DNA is TGTGCCACCAGTGCCCGACCCCAGAGCTCCTACAATGAGCAGTCCTTC. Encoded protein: CATSARPQSSYNEQSF.

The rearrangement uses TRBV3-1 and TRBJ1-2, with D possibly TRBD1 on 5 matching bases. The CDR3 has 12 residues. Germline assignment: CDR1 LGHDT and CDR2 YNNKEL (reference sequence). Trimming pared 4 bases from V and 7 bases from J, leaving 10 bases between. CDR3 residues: CASSLVGGGYTF. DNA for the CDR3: TGTGCCAGCAGCCTAGTGGGGGGTGGCTACACCTTC.

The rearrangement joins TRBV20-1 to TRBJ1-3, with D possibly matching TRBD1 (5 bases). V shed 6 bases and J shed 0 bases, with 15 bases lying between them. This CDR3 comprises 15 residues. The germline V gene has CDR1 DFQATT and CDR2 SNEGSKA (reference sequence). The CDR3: CSAYGTADSGNTIYF. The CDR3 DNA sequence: TGCAGTGCCTACGGGACTGCCGACTCTGGAAACACCATATATTTT.

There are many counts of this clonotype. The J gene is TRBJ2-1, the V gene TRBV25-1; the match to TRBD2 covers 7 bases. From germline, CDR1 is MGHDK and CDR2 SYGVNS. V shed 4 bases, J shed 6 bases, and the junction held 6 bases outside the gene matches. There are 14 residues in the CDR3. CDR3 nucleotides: TGTGCCAGCAGTGGGACCGGGAGGTTCAATGAGCAGTTCTTC. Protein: CASSGTGRFNEQFF.

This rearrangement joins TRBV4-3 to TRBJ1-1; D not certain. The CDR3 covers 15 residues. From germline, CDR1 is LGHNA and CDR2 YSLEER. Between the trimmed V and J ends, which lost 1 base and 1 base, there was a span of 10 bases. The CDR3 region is CASSQGSRKNTEAFF. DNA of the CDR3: TGCGCCAGCAGCCAAGGGAGTCGGAAGAACACTGAAGCTTTCTTT.

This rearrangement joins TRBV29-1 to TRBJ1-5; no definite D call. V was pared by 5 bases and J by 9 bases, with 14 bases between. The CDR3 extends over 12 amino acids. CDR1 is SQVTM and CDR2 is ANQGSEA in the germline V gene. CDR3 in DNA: TGCAGCGTTTCAATGAGCTCAGGGCCCCAGCATTTT. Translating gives CSVSMSSGPQHF.

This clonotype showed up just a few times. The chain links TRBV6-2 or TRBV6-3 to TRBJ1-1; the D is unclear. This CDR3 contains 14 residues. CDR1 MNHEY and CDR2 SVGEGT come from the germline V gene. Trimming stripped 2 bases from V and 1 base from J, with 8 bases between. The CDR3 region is CASSYGRTNTEAFF. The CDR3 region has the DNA TGTGCCAGCAGTTACGGACGGACGAACACTGAAGCTTTCTTT.

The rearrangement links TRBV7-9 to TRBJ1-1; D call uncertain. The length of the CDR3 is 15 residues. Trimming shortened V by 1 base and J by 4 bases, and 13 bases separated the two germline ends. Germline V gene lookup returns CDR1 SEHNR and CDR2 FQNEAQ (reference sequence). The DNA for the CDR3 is TGTGCCAGCAGCTTAGAGGTGAAGGAGGCCACTGAAGCTTTCTTT. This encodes CASSLEVKEATEAFF.

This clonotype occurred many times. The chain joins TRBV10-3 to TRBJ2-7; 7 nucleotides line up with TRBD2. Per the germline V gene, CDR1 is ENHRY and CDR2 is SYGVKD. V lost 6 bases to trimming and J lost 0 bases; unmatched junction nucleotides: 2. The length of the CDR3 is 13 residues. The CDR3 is CAIRGTNSYEQYF. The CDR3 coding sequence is TGTGCCATCAGAGGGACTAACTCCTACGAGCAGTACTTC.

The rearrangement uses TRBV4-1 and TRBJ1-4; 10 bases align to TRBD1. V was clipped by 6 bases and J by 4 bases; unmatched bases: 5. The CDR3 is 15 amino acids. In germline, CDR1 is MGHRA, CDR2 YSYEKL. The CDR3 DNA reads TGCGCCAGCAGTCACCGGGACAGGGGTAATGAAAAACTGTTTTTT. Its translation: CASSHRDRGNEKLFF.

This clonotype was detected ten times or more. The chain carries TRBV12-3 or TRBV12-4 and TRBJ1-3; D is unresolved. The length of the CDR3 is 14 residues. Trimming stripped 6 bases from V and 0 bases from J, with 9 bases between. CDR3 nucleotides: TGTGCCAGCAGCCTCTTCAGCTCTGGAAACACCATATATTTT. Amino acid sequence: CASSLFSSGNTIYF.

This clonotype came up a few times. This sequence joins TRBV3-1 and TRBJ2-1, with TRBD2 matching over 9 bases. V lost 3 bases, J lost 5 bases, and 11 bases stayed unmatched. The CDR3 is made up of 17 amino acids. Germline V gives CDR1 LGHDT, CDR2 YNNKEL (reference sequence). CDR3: CASSQRTGLARNNEQFF. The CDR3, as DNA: TGTGCCAGCAGCCAGCGGACCGGACTAGCGAGGAACAATGAGCAGTTCTTC.

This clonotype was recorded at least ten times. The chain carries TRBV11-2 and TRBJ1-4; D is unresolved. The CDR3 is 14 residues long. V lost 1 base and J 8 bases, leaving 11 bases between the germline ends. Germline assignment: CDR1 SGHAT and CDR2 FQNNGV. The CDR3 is CASSLAGVGEKLFF. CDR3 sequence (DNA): TGTGCCAGCAGCTTAGCCGGGGTCGGGGAAAAACTGTTTTTT.

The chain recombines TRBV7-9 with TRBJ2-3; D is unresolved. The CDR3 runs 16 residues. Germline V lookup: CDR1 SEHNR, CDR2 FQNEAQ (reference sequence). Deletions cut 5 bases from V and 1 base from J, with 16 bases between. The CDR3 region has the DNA TGTGCCAGCAGCCCCCTAAGAGGAGCACGCACAGATACGCAGTATTTT. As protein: CASSPLRGARTDTQYF.

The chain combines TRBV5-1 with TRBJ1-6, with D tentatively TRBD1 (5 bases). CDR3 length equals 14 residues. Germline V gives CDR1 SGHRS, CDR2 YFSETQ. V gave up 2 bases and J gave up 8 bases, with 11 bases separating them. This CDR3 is CASSFRVPDSPLHF. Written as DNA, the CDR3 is TGCGCCAGCAGCTTCAGGGTACCAGATTCACCCCTCCACTTT.

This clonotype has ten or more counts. The DNA of the CDR3 is TGCGCCAGCAGCTTTACAGCCAACGTCCTGACTTTC. It translates to CASSFTANVLTF. The J gene is TRBJ2-6, the V gene TRBV5-1; D is unresolved. V shed 2 bases and J shed 7 bases, with 4 bases lying between them. Germline V gives CDR1 SGHRS, CDR2 YFSETQ. The CDR3 sequence is 12 residues long.

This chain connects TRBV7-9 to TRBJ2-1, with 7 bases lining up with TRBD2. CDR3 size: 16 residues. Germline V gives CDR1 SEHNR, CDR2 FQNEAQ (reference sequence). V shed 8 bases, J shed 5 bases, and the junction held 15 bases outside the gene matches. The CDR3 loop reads CASFGGRDLSHNEQFF. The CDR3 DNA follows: TGTGCCAGCTTTGGGGGGAGGGACCTAAGTCACAATGAGCAGTTCTTC.

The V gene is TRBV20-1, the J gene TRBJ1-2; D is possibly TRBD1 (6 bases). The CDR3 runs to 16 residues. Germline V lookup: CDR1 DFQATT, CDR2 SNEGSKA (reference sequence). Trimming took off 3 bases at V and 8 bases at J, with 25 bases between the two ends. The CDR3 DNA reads TGCAGTGCTAGTGAGGGAACGGACAGCGTGAGAGGCGGCTACACCTTC. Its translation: CSASEGTDSVRGGYTF.